Below, one T cell receptor (beta chain) is given with its context. TCRdb called the PCR reads again in MiXCR, with one record for every CDR3 protein. The sample consists of approximately 3,000 distinct CDR3 sequences, around 50% of them appearing once. The record originates from a study of immune characterization of retroperitoneal liposarcoma. There are 18 residues in the CDR3. Germline V gives CDR1 LGHNA, CDR2 YNFKEQ. The junction had 14 bases not matched to a gene; V was cut back by 0 bases and J by 6 bases. Sequenced material: tumor tissue. The clonotype comes from a male donor with retroperitoneal liposarcoma. This chain links TRBV4-2 with TRBJ2-3; 8 positions match TRBD2. The CDR3 nucleotides are TGTGCCAGCAGCCAAGATTTGGGGACTAGATTTGGTACGGATACGCAGTATTTT. As protein: CASSQDLGTRFGTDTQYF.